These 15 T cell receptor beta chains share one sample of origin, sequenced in a study of blood T cell repertoires in COVID-19. Clones were sequenced by immunoSEQ multiplex PCR, and TCRdb holds only the in-frame ones, with some missing. The sample has some 200,000 clones, approximately 75% seen once. Sequencing was carried out using PBMCs or T cells enriched from blood (not recorded which). The receptors were gathered from a middle-aged man who had recovered from COVID-19.

V gene TRBV5-1 combines with J gene TRBJ2-7; 7 bases align to TRBD2. CDR3 length: 15 amino acids. V lost 0 bases, J lost 3 bases, and 6 bases stayed unmatched. The germline gives CDR1 SGHRS, CDR2 YFSETQ. CDR3 amino acids: CASSLVGGSGYEQYF. CDR3 DNA sequence: TGCGCCAGCAGCTTGGTGGGCGGGAGCGGCTACGAGCAGTACTTC. Complete variable domain (other parts from reference TRBV5-1 and TRBJ2-7): KAGVTQTPRYLIKTRGQQVTLSCSPISGHRSVSWYQQTPGQGLQFLFEYFSETQRNKGNFPGRFSGRQFSNSRSEMNVSTLELGDSALYLCASSLVGGSGYEQYFGPGTRLTVT.

V usage is TRBV4-1 and J usage is TRBJ2-3; weak D call: TRBD2 (5 bases). V gave up 1 base and J gave up 8 bases, with 13 bases separating them. Per germline, CDR1 MGHRA and CDR2 YSYEKL. CDR3 length equals 14 residues. The CDR3 region has the DNA TGCGCCAGCAGCCAAGGAGGCCTAGCAGGTACGCAGTATTTT. Protein sequence: CASSQGGLAGTQYF.

The gene calls are TRBV7-7 and TRBJ2-5, with D possibly TRBD2 on 5 matching bases. CDR3 size: 14 residues. V was cut by 5 bases and J by 5 bases, with 15 bases left in between. Germline CDR1 is SSHAT and CDR2 is FNYEAQ (reference sequence). DNA of the CDR3: TGTGCCAGCAGCCCCGGAGGCGGGTACGAGACCCAGTACTTC. Its translation is CASSPGGGYETQYF.

The V and J genes are TRBV18 and TRBJ2-1; TRBD1 agrees at 7 bases. CDR3 size: 16 residues. V lost 2 bases to trimming and J lost 7 bases; unmatched junction nucleotides: 11. Germline assignment: CDR1 KGHSH and CDR2 LQKENI. CDR3 protein: CASSPKRGTALNEQFF. The CDR3 DNA sequence: TGTGCCAGCTCACCAAAACGAGGGACAGCACTAAATGAGCAGTTCTTC.

The chain is built from TRBV18 and TRBJ2-3; tentative D call: TRBD1 (5 bases). V was clipped by 3 bases and J by 2 bases, with 18 bases between them. The germline V gene encodes CDR1 KGHSH and CDR2 LQKENI. This CDR3 spans 17 amino acids. The CDR3 bases are TGTGCCAGCTCACCTCCGTTGGGCTCGGACATCACAGATACGCAGTATTTT. It specifies CASSPPLGSDITDTQYF. Complete variable domain (other parts from reference TRBV18 and TRBJ2-3): NAGVMQNPRHLVRRRGQEARLRCSPMKGHSHVYWYRQLPEEGLKFMVYLQKENIIDESGMPKERFSAEFPKEGPSILRIQQVVRGDSAAYFCASSPPLGSDITDTQYFGPGTRLTVL.

The V and J genes are TRBV6-5 and TRBJ1-2; 10 nucleotides agree with TRBD1. J was trimmed by 7 bases and V by 0 bases; bases with no gene match: 5. The CDR3 length is 15 residues. Per the germline V gene, CDR1 is MNHEY and CDR2 is SVGAGI. The CDR3 DNA sequence: TGTGCCAGCAGTTACTCTGGGACAGGGGTCTCTGGCTACACCTTC. As protein: CASSYSGTGVSGYTF.

This clone was seen a handful of times. This rearrangement joins TRBV5-1 to TRBJ2-1; D call uncertain. V lost 0 bases, J lost 4 bases, and 8 bases lay in between. Germline V lookup: CDR1 SGHRS, CDR2 YFSETQ. The CDR3 has 14 residues. In DNA, the CDR3 is TGCGCCAGCAGCTTGGGTGCGGAGTACAATGAGCAGTTCTTC. Its protein product is CASSLGAEYNEQFF.

J is TRBJ2-5 and V is TRBV7-2; a possible D gene is TRBD2 (6 bases). CDR3 length: 14 residues. V was pared by 5 bases and J by 4 bases, with 14 bases between. In germline, CDR1 is SGHTA, CDR2 FQGNSA. The CDR3 protein is CASSLRRAGETQYF. CDR3 DNA sequence: TGTGCCAGCAGCCTACGGAGGGCTGGAGAGACCCAGTACTTC.

The V and J genes are TRBV4-1 and TRBJ2-1; TRBD2 aligns across 12 bases. Germline values: CDR1 MGHRA, CDR2 YSYEKL. Trimming at V came to 0 bases and at J to 6 bases, leaving 6 bases not matched to a gene. CDR3 length: 17 residues. The CDR3 loop is CASSQEGRLAGVNEQFF. The CDR3 nucleotides read TGCGCCAGCAGCCAAGAGGGGAGACTAGCGGGGGTCAATGAGCAGTTCTTC.

The chain links TRBV12-3 or TRBV12-4 to TRBJ2-7, with D tentatively TRBD2 (5 bases). V was cut by 3 bases and J by 4 bases, with 7 bases left in between. CDR3 length: 12 residues. CDR3 sequence reads: CASSFSGYEQYF. The CDR3 DNA reads TGTGCCAGCAGTTTTTCGGGGTACGAGCAGTACTTC.

The chain joins TRBV30 to TRBJ1-1, with 7 bases lining up with TRBD1. Germline assignment: CDR1 GTSNPN and CDR2 SVGIG (reference sequence). CDR3 length: 13 amino acids. V was clipped by 7 bases and J by 3 bases; unmatched bases: 8. The CDR3 loop reads CAFNRGADTEAFF. CDR3 bases: TGTGCCTTCAACAGGGGCGCCGACACTGAAGCTTTCTTT.

This clone was seen only a few times. The chain joins TRBV6-5 to TRBJ2-3; D ambiguous. Germline CDR1 MNHEY, CDR2 SVGAGI. The CDR3 runs to 13 residues. The germline V and J ends were trimmed by 5 bases and 5 bases, with 11 bases remaining between them. The chain's CDR3 is CASSPQNQDTQYF. The CDR3, as DNA: TGTGCCAGCAGTCCCCAAAATCAAGATACGCAGTATTTT.

The CDR3 DNA is TGTGCCACTCACCCAGGGGTGGGCTATGGCTACACCTTC. This gives the protein CATHPGVGYGYTF. This rearrangement joins TRBV19 to TRBJ1-2, with D possibly matching TRBD1 (6 bases). CDR1 is LNHDA, CDR2 SQIVND, per germline (reference sequence). The CDR3 runs to 13 residues. The V end lost 10 bases, the J end lost 4 bases, and 16 bases lay between the germline ends.

The chain links TRBV5-1 to TRBJ2-7, with TRBD1 matching 8 bases. CDR3 length: 13 residues. V shed 4 bases, J shed 6 bases, and the junction held 6 bases outside the gene matches. The V gene's germline CDR1 is SGHRS and CDR2 YFSETQ. The CDR3 region has the DNA TGCGCCAGCAGCCAGGACAGGGCTAGCGAGCAGTACTTC. Protein sequence: CASSQDRASEQYF.

This clone was seen more than once but under ten times. The chain couples TRBV24-1 to TRBJ2-6, with D possibly matching TRBD2 (5 bases). Germline lookup yields CDR1 KGHDR and CDR2 SFDVKD. The CDR3 runs 14 residues. V was clipped by 4 bases and J by 9 bases, with 12 bases between them. CDR3 DNA sequence: TGTGCCACCAGTGACATGCTAGAGGGCAACGTCCTGACTTTC. Translated, it gives CATSDMLEGNVLTF.